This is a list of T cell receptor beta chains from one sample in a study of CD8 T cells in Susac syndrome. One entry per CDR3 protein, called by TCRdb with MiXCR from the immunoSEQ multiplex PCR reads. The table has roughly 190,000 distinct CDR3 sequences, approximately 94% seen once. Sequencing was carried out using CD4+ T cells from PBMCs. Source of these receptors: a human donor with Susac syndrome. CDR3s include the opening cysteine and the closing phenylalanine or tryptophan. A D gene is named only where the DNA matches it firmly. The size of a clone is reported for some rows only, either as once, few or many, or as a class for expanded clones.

CDR3nt: TGCGCCAGCAGCTCCCTAGCGGCCGACACCGGGGAGCTGTTTTTT
CDR3aa: CASSSLAADTGELFF
abundance: -
j_gene: TRBJ2-2
d_gene: TRBD2
v_gene: TRBV5-1

CDR3nt: TGCAGTGCTGCCTATTTGAAGTCAAACACAGATACGCAGTATTTT
CDR3aa: CSAAYLKSNTDTQYF
abundance: -
j_gene: TRBJ2-3
d_gene: -
v_gene: TRBV20-1

CDR3nt: TGTGCCAGCAGATCCCGGGACAGGGTAGACCGAGAGACCCAGTACTTC
CDR3aa: CASRSRDRVDRETQYF
abundance: -
j_gene: TRBJ2-5
d_gene: TRBD1
v_gene: TRBV6-6

CDR3nt: TGTGCCACCCGGGACAGATCCAATCAGCCCCAGCATTTT
CDR3aa: CATRDRSNQPQHF
abundance: -
j_gene: TRBJ1-5
d_gene: TRBD1
v_gene: TRBV15

CDR3nt: TGCAGGTCCGGGGGCACCCTGGGATATGGCTACACCTTC
CDR3aa: CRSGGTLGYGYTF
abundance: -
j_gene: TRBJ1-2
d_gene: -
v_gene: TRBV20-1

CDR3nt: TGTGCCAGCAGTTACGACAACAACTATGGCTACACCTTC
CDR3aa: CASSYDNNYGYTF
abundance: -
j_gene: TRBJ1-2
d_gene: -
v_gene: TRBV6-6

CDR3nt: TGTGCCAGCAGCCCTCTCGGGCAGGGGAGAAGTAACACTGAAGCTTTCTTT
CDR3aa: CASSPLGQGRSNTEAFF
abundance: -
j_gene: TRBJ1-1
d_gene: -
v_gene: TRBV11-2

CDR3nt: TGTGCCAGCAGCTTGGCTCAGACAGGGCCCTCCTACGAGCAGTACTTC
CDR3aa: CASSLAQTGPSYEQYF
abundance: -
j_gene: TRBJ2-7
d_gene: TRBD1
v_gene: TRBV5-4

CDR3nt: TGTGCCACCAGTGATTCCGCGGGCGGGCCAGGACAAGAGACCCAGTACTTC
CDR3aa: CATSDSAGGPGQETQYF
abundance: -
j_gene: TRBJ2-5
d_gene: -
v_gene: TRBV24-1

CDR3nt: TGTGCCAGCAGCTTAAGCAACTACTACGAGCAGTACTTC
CDR3aa: CASSLSNYYEQYF
abundance: -
j_gene: TRBJ2-7
d_gene: -
v_gene: TRBV11-2

CDR3nt: TGTGCCAGCAGTTATACTAGGGGTAATTCACCCCTCCACTTT
CDR3aa: CASSYTRGNSPLHF
abundance: -
j_gene: TRBJ1-6
d_gene: -
v_gene: TRBV12-3/TRBV12-4

CDR3nt: TGTGCCAGCAGCCAAGCGTCCTGGGATAACTATGGCTACACCTTC
CDR3aa: CASSQASWDNYGYTF
abundance: -
j_gene: TRBJ1-2
d_gene: -
v_gene: TRBV3-1

CDR3nt: TGTGCCAGCAGCGTAGGCAGGAGCGTGAACACCATATATTTT
CDR3aa: CASSVGRSVNTIYF
abundance: -
j_gene: TRBJ1-3
d_gene: -
v_gene: TRBV9

CDR3nt: TGTGCCAGCAGCGTAGAGCCGGACCCCAGCGAGACCCAGTACTTC
CDR3aa: CASSVEPDPSETQYF
abundance: once
j_gene: TRBJ2-5
d_gene: -
v_gene: TRBV9

CDR3nt: TGTGCCAGCAGCGGACTAGTTTCGCCAGATACGCAGTATTTT
CDR3aa: CASSGLVSPDTQYF
abundance: -
j_gene: TRBJ2-3
d_gene: TRBD2
v_gene: TRBV11-3

CDR3nt: TGTGCCAGCAGCCAAACGGGACTAGCCATTGGCAATGAGCAGTTCTTC
CDR3aa: CASSQTGLAIGNEQFF
abundance: -
j_gene: TRBJ2-1
d_gene: TRBD2
v_gene: TRBV4-2

CDR3nt: TGCGCCACCCGGAGGACTAGCGGGGGAAGCTCCTACAATGAGCAGTTCTTC
CDR3aa: CATRRTSGGSSYNEQFF
abundance: -
j_gene: TRBJ2-1
d_gene: TRBD2
v_gene: TRBV5-1

CDR3nt: TGTGCCAGCAGCTCCCAGTCAGGGGGGACAGGGGGCACCGGGGAGCTGTTTTTT
CDR3aa: CASSSQSGGTGGTGELFF
abundance: -
j_gene: TRBJ2-2
d_gene: TRBD1
v_gene: TRBV11-2

CDR3nt: TGTGCCAGCAGTGGGGGACAGGGTGTCCAGCCCCAGCATTTT
CDR3aa: CASSGGQGVQPQHF
abundance: -
j_gene: TRBJ1-5
d_gene: TRBD1
v_gene: TRBV2

CDR3nt: TGTGCCAGCAGTTACTCGACACAGGGTGGCGGCTACACCTTC
CDR3aa: CASSYSTQGGGYTF
abundance: -
j_gene: TRBJ1-2
d_gene: -
v_gene: TRBV6-5

CDR3nt: TGTGCCACCAAGGGACAGGGCAATTCACCCCTCCACTTT
CDR3aa: CATKGQGNSPLHF
abundance: -
j_gene: TRBJ1-6
d_gene: TRBD1
v_gene: TRBV24-1

CDR3nt: TGCGCCAGCAGCCAAGGGATGACAGAAGCCTACGAGCAGTACTTC
CDR3aa: CASSQGMTEAYEQYF
abundance: -
j_gene: TRBJ2-7
d_gene: -
v_gene: TRBV4-3

CDR3nt: TGTGCCAGCAGGACCACTAGATCCCTTTCCTACAATGAGCAGTTCTTC
CDR3aa: CASRTTRSLSYNEQFF
abundance: -
j_gene: TRBJ2-1
d_gene: -
v_gene: TRBV3-1

CDR3nt: TGTGCCAGCAGTGTGGACAATCAGCCCCAGCATTTT
CDR3aa: CASSVDNQPQHF
abundance: -
j_gene: TRBJ1-5
d_gene: -
v_gene: TRBV7-9

CDR3nt: TGCGCCAGCACCATTGGGGGGGCGAACGAGCAGTACTTC
CDR3aa: CASTIGGANEQYF
abundance: -
j_gene: TRBJ2-7
d_gene: -
v_gene: TRBV5-1

CDR3nt: TGTGCCAGTAACCGGGACGGACGGGGGTACGAGCAGTACTTC
CDR3aa: CASNRDGRGYEQYF
abundance: -
j_gene: TRBJ2-7
d_gene: -
v_gene: TRBV19

CDR3nt: TGTGCCAGCAGCTACCCCCAGCGTGAGCAGTACTTC
CDR3aa: CASSYPQREQYF
abundance: -
j_gene: TRBJ2-7
d_gene: -
v_gene: TRBV7-9

CDR3nt: TGTGCCAGCGGGAAGACACTCAACACCGGGGAGCTGTTTTTT
CDR3aa: CASGKTLNTGELFF
abundance: -
j_gene: TRBJ2-2
d_gene: -
v_gene: TRBV25-1

CDR3nt: TGTGCCAGCAGCCATTCGGCGGGGGGGCCCGAAGATGAGCAGTTCTTC
CDR3aa: CASSHSAGGPEDEQFF
abundance: -
j_gene: TRBJ2-1
d_gene: TRBD2
v_gene: TRBV7-3

CDR3nt: TGCAGTGCCCGGGGGGGAGCAGGTACGCAGTATTTT
CDR3aa: CSARGGAGTQYF
abundance: -
j_gene: TRBJ2-3
d_gene: TRBD2
v_gene: TRBV20-1

CDR3nt: TGCAGTGCTCGAAGGGGGAGCTCCTATAATTCACCCCTCCACTTT
CDR3aa: CSARRGSSYNSPLHF
abundance: -
j_gene: TRBJ1-6
d_gene: -
v_gene: TRBV20-1

CDR3nt: TGCAGTGCTAGCGTGGAGACCCAGTACTTC
CDR3aa: CSASVETQYF
abundance: -
j_gene: TRBJ2-5
d_gene: -
v_gene: TRBV20-1

CDR3nt: TGCGCCAGCAGCTTGGAGCTGGCAGGGGACTACAATGAGCAGTTCTTC
CDR3aa: CASSLELAGDYNEQFF
abundance: -
j_gene: TRBJ2-1
d_gene: -
v_gene: TRBV5-1

CDR3nt: TGTGCCTGGAGGCGTCAAACAAGCAATCAGCCCCAGCATTTT
CDR3aa: CAWRRQTSNQPQHF
abundance: -
j_gene: TRBJ1-5
d_gene: -
v_gene: TRBV30

CDR3nt: TGTGCCAGCACGGCGGAGAGCTCCTACAATGAGCAGTTCTTC
CDR3aa: CASTAESSYNEQFF
abundance: once
j_gene: TRBJ2-1
d_gene: -
v_gene: TRBV2

CDR3nt: TGCAGCGTTGATAACACGGCCAGGAACACTGAAGCTTTCTTT
CDR3aa: CSVDNTARNTEAFF
abundance: -
j_gene: TRBJ1-1
d_gene: -
v_gene: TRBV29-1

CDR3nt: TGTGCCATCAGGGACAGGGGGCTTTATTCACCCCTCCACTTT
CDR3aa: CAIRDRGLYSPLHF
abundance: -
j_gene: TRBJ1-6
d_gene: TRBD1
v_gene: TRBV10-3

CDR3nt: TGCGCCAGCAGCCTCTCGGGACAGGGTCGCTCACCCCTCCACTTT
CDR3aa: CASSLSGQGRSPLHF
abundance: -
j_gene: TRBJ1-6
d_gene: TRBD1
v_gene: TRBV5-1

CDR3nt: TGTGCCAGCAGTCCGGGGGTAGCGGGGATTGGGGAGACCCAGTACTTC
CDR3aa: CASSPGVAGIGETQYF
abundance: -
j_gene: TRBJ2-5
d_gene: TRBD2
v_gene: TRBV12-3/TRBV12-4

CDR3nt: TGTGCCAGCGGGGGGGCACGAGAGACCCAGTACTTC
CDR3aa: CASGGARETQYF
abundance: -
j_gene: TRBJ2-5
d_gene: -
v_gene: TRBV12-3/TRBV12-4

CDR3nt: TGTGCCAGCAGCTTATTCCACTTCGGGGCCAACGTCCTGACTTTC
CDR3aa: CASSLFHFGANVLTF
abundance: -
j_gene: TRBJ2-6
d_gene: -
v_gene: TRBV7-2

CDR3nt: TGTGCCAGCAGCACCCGACAGGGACTACAAGAGACCCAGTACTTC
CDR3aa: CASSTRQGLQETQYF
abundance: -
j_gene: TRBJ2-5
d_gene: -
v_gene: TRBV7-9

CDR3nt: TGTGCCAGCAGTTTAGGGCAGACCAATGGCTACACCTTC
CDR3aa: CASSLGQTNGYTF
abundance: -
j_gene: TRBJ1-2
d_gene: -
v_gene: TRBV12-3/TRBV12-4

CDR3nt: TGTGCCAGCAGTGAATTTTCGTACGGGAGCGGCGAGCAGTACTTC
CDR3aa: CASSEFSYGSGEQYF
abundance: -
j_gene: TRBJ2-7
d_gene: -
v_gene: TRBV6-1

CDR3nt: TGCACCGGCGTGCGGGGGGGCACAGATACGCAGTATTTT
CDR3aa: CTGVRGGTDTQYF
abundance: once
j_gene: TRBJ2-3
d_gene: TRBD2
v_gene: TRBV29-1

CDR3nt: TGCAGTGCTCGTACTACACTCAACAGACAGCCCCAGCATTTT
CDR3aa: CSARTTLNRQPQHF
abundance: -
j_gene: TRBJ1-5
d_gene: -
v_gene: TRBV20-1

CDR3nt: TGTGCCAGCAGTTTAACCTCCTACAATGAGCAGTTCTTC
CDR3aa: CASSLTSYNEQFF
abundance: -
j_gene: TRBJ2-1
d_gene: -
v_gene: TRBV7-9

CDR3nt: TGTGCCAGCAGCCAGTTCCGGATATCCTACAATGAGCAGTTCTTC
CDR3aa: CASSQFRISYNEQFF
abundance: -
j_gene: TRBJ2-1
d_gene: -
v_gene: TRBV14

CDR3nt: TGTGCCAGCTCACCACCGGGACAGGGGTCGAAAGCTGAAGCTTTCTTT
CDR3aa: CASSPPGQGSKAEAFF
abundance: -
j_gene: TRBJ1-1
d_gene: TRBD1
v_gene: TRBV18

CDR3nt: TGTGCCACCAGTGACGGTACAAACATTCAGTACTTC
CDR3aa: CATSDGTNIQYF
abundance: -
j_gene: TRBJ2-4
d_gene: -
v_gene: TRBV24-1

CDR3nt: TGTGCCAGCAGTCTTAGCCTAGGGGGCGCAACCTCTAAAAGCTCCTACAATGAGCAGTTCTTC
CDR3aa: CASSLSLGGATSKSSYNEQFF
abundance: -
j_gene: TRBJ2-1
d_gene: TRBD1
v_gene: TRBV12-3/TRBV12-4

CDR3nt: TGTGCCAGCAGGAACCGGGACACGAAAAATTCACCCCTCCACTTT
CDR3aa: CASRNRDTKNSPLHF
abundance: once
j_gene: TRBJ1-6
d_gene: -
v_gene: TRBV2

CDR3nt: TGCAGTGCTAGTTCTCTGAGGGACACTGAAGCTTTCTTT
CDR3aa: CSASSLRDTEAFF
abundance: -
j_gene: TRBJ1-1
d_gene: -
v_gene: TRBV20-1

CDR3nt: TGTGCCAGCAGCCCAGGCTTGGGTCAGGGCACTGAAGCTTTCTTT
CDR3aa: CASSPGLGQGTEAFF
abundance: once
j_gene: TRBJ1-1
d_gene: -
v_gene: TRBV7-3

CDR3nt: TGTGCCACCAGAACAGGGGATACGCAGTATTTT
CDR3aa: CATRTGDTQYF
abundance: -
j_gene: TRBJ2-3
d_gene: -
v_gene: TRBV19

CDR3nt: TGCAGCGTCCAACAGGGGGCGAACGAGCAGTACTTC
CDR3aa: CSVQQGANEQYF
abundance: -
j_gene: TRBJ2-7
d_gene: TRBD1
v_gene: TRBV29-1

CDR3nt: TGTGCCAGCAGACCTCTTAGCGGGGGTTACAATGAGCAGTTCTTC
CDR3aa: CASRPLSGGYNEQFF
abundance: -
j_gene: TRBJ2-1
d_gene: TRBD2
v_gene: TRBV6-2/TRBV6-3

CDR3nt: TGTGCCAGCTCACCTATCGGGACGGATGCCTACGAGCAGTACTTC
CDR3aa: CASSPIGTDAYEQYF
abundance: -
j_gene: TRBJ2-7
d_gene: -
v_gene: TRBV18